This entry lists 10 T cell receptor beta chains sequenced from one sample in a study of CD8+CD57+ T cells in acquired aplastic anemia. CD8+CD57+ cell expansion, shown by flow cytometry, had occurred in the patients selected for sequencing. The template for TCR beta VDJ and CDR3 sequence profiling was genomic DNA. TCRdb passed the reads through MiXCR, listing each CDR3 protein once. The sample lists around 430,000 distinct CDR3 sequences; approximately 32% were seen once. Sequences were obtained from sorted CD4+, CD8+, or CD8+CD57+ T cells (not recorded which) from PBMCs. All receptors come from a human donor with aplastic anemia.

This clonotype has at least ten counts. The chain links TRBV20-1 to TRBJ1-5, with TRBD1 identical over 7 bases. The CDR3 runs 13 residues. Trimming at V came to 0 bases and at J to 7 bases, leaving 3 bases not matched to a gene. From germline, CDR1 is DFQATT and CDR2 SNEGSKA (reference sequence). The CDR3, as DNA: TGCAGTGCTAGAGATGAGGGGGCCCAGCCCCAGCATTTT. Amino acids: CSARDEGAQPQHF.

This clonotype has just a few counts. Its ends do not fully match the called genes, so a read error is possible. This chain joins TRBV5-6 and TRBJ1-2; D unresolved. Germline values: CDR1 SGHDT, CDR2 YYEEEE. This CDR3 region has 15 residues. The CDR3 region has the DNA TGTGCCAGCAGCTTCACGGAAAACCGATTCTATGACTACACCTTC. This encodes CASSFTENRFYDYTF.

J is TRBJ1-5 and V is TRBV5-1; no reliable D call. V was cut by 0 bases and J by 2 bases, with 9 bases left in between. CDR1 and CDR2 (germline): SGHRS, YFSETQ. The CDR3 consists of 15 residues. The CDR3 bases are TGCGCCAGCAGCTTGGACGGCCGGCGCAATCAGCCCCAGCATTTT. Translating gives CASSLDGRRNQPQHF. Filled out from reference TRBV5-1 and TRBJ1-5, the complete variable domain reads KAGVTQTPRYLIKTRGQQVTLSCSPISGHRSVSWYQQTPGQGLQFLFEYFSETQRNKGNFPGRFSGRQFSNSRSEMNVSTLELGDSALYLCASSLDGRRNQPQHFGDGTRLSIL.

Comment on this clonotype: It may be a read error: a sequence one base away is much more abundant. The DNA for the CDR3 is TGTGCCCGCAGCGTAGGCTGGCTAGCGGGAGACGAGCAGTACTTC. It yields the protein CARSVGWLAGDEQYF. The chain employs TRBV9 and TRBJ2-7, with 10 bases lining up with TRBD2. The CDR3 spans 15 residues. Germline loops: CDR1 SGDLS, CDR2 YYNGEE.

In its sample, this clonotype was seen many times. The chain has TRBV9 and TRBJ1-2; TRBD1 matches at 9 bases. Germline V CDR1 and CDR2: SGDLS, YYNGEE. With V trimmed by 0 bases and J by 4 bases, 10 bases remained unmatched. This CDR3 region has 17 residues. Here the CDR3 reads CASSVVDRGEFFYGYTF. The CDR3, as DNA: TGTGCCAGCAGCGTAGTGGACAGGGGCGAATTCTTCTATGGCTACACCTTC.

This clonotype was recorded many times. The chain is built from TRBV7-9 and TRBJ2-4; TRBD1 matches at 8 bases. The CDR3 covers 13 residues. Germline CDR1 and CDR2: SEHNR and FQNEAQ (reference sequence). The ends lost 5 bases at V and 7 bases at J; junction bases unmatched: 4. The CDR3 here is CASSLRQGNIQYF. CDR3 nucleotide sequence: TGTGCCAGCAGCCTCAGACAGGGGAACATTCAGTACTTC.

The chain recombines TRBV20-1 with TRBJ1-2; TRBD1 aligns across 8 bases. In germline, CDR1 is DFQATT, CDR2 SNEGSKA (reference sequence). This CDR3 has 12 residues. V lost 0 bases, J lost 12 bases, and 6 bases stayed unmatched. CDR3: CSARDLGTGNTF. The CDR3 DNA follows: TGCAGTGCTAGAGACCTCGGGACAGGCAACACCTTC.

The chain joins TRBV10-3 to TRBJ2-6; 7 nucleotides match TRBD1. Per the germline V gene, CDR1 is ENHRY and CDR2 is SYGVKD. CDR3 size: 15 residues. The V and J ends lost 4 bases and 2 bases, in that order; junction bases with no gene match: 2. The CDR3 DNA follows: TGTGCCATCAGTGGAGACAGGGCTGGGGCCAACGTCCTGACTTTC. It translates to CAISGDRAGANVLTF.

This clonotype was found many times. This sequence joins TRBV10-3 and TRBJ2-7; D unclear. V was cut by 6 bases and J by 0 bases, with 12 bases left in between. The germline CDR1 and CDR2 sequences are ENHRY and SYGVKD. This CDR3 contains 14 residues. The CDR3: CAIRKTESSYEQYF. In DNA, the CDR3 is TGTGCCATCAGGAAGACGGAGAGCTCCTACGAGCAGTACTTC.

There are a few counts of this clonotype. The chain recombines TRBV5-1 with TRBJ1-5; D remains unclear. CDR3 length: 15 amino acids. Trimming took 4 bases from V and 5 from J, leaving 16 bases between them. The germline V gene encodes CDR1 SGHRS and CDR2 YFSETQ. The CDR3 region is CASSTGPNGDQPQHF. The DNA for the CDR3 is TGCGCCAGCAGCACCGGTCCGAATGGGGATCAGCCCCAGCATTTT.